The rows below give T cell receptor beta chains drawn from one sample of a study of cytomegalovirus exposure and HLA in healthy donors. The assay was immunoSEQ multiplex PCR, and TCRdb's table has in-frame clones only and misses some. The sample lists 200,000 to 300,000 clones, 84% seen once, with roughly 2% in the top ten. The specimen sequenced was PBMCs. The receptors were sampled from a middle-aged woman in good health and CMV-seropositive. CDR3s include the opening cysteine and the closing phenylalanine or tryptophan. A D gene is named only where the DNA matches it firmly. Clone size is not always given. Where it is, it says once, few, many or a class for expanded clones.

d_gene: -
v_gene: TRBV11-3
j_gene: TRBJ2-7
abundance: -
CDR3aa: CASSFAGSEQYF
CDR3nt: TGTGCCAGCAGCTTTGCGGGAAGCGAGCAGTACTTC

d_gene: TRBD2
v_gene: TRBV6-5
j_gene: TRBJ2-1
abundance: -
CDR3aa: CASSFASGRYEQFF
CDR3nt: TGTGCCAGCAGTTTCGCTAGCGGGAGGTATGAGCAGTTCTTC

d_gene: TRBD1
v_gene: TRBV30
j_gene: TRBJ1-5
abundance: -
CDR3aa: CAWSLTGTGQPQHF
CDR3nt: TGTGCCTGGAGTCTTACCGGGACAGGTCAGCCCCAGCATTTT

d_gene: -
v_gene: TRBV6-5
j_gene: TRBJ1-1
abundance: few
CDR3aa: CASSTGNTEAFF
CDR3nt: TGTGCCAGCAGCACAGGGAACACTGAAGCTTTCTTT

d_gene: -
v_gene: TRBV15
j_gene: TRBJ1-6
abundance: -
CDR3aa: CATSNRNNSPLHF
CDR3nt: TGTGCCACCAGCAACAGAAATAATTCACCCCTCCACTTT

d_gene: TRBD1
v_gene: TRBV5-8
j_gene: TRBJ1-4
abundance: -
CDR3aa: CASSLGRGREKLFF
CDR3nt: TGTGCCAGCAGCTTGGGCAGGGGGCGTGAAAAACTGTTTTTT

d_gene: -
v_gene: TRBV7-2
j_gene: TRBJ2-7
abundance: -
CDR3aa: CASSLERDTYLYYEQYF
CDR3nt: TGTGCCAGCAGCTTAGAACGGGACACTTACCTATACTACGAGCAGTACTTC

d_gene: TRBD1
v_gene: TRBV6-5
j_gene: TRBJ1-5
abundance: once
CDR3aa: CASSYDRGSNQPQHF
CDR3nt: TGTGCCAGCAGTTATGACAGGGGGAGCAATCAGCCCCAGCATTTT

d_gene: TRBD2
v_gene: TRBV6-1
j_gene: TRBJ2-1
abundance: once
CDR3aa: CASSDPGGPSYNEQFF
CDR3nt: TGTGCCAGCAGTGACCCGGGAGGACCATCCTACAATGAGCAGTTCTTC

d_gene: -
v_gene: TRBV30
j_gene: TRBJ1-2
abundance: few
CDR3aa: CAWDRRGGDYGYTF
CDR3nt: TGTGCCTGGGACCGGAGAGGGGGAGACTATGGCTACACCTTC

d_gene: TRBD2
v_gene: TRBV28
j_gene: TRBJ2-1
abundance: -
CDR3aa: CASSTGLAGGRATYNEQFF
CDR3nt: TGTGCCAGCAGTACCGGGCTAGCGGGAGGCCGGGCGACCTACAATGAGCAGTTCTTC

d_gene: -
v_gene: TRBV30
j_gene: TRBJ1-6
abundance: -
CDR3aa: CAWSVHRATSNSPLHF
CDR3nt: TGTGCCTGGAGTGTACACAGGGCCACCTCGAATTCACCCCTCCACTTT

d_gene: -
v_gene: TRBV7-6
j_gene: TRBJ2-5
abundance: few
CDR3aa: CASRSARQNQETQYF
CDR3nt: TGTGCCAGCAGATCAGCCAGACAGAACCAAGAGACCCAGTACTTC